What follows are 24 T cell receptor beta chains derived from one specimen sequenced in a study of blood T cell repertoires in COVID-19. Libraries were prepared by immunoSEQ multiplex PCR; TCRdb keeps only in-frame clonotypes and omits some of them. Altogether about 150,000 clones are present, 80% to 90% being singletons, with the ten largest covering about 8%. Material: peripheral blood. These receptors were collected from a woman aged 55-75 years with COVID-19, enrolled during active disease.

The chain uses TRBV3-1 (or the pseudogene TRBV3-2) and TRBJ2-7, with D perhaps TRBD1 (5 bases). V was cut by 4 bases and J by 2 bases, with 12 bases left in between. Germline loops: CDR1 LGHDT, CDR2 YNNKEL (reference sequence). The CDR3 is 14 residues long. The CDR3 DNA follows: TGTGCCAGCAGCCTTGCAGGGAATCCCTACGAGCAGTACTTC. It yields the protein CASSLAGNPYEQYF.

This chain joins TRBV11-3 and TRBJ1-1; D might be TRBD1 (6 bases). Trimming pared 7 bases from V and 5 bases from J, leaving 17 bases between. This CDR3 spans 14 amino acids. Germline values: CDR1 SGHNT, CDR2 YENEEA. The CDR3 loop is CASTRGGAETEAFF. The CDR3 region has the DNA TGTGCCAGCACCCGGGGGGGCGCGGAGACTGAAGCTTTCTTT.

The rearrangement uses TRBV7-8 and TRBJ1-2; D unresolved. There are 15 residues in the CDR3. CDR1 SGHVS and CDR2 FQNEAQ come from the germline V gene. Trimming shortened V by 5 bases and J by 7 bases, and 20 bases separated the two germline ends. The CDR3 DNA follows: TGTGCCAGCAGCCAAAGCAGGCAGACCCCAAGTGGCTACACCTTC. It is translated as CASSQSRQTPSGYTF.

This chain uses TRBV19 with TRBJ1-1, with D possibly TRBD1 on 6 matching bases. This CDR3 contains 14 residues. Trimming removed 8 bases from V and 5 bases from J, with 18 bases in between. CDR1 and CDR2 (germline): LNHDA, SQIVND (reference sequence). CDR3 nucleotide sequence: TGTGCCAGTCGTAACGGGAGGGGGAGTACTGAAGCTTTCTTT. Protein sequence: CASRNGRGSTEAFF.

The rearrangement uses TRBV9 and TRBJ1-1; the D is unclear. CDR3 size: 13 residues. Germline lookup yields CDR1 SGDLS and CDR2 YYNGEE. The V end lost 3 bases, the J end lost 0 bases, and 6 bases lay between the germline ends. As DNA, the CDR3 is TGTGCCAGCAGCGCGTCTATGAACACTGAAGCTTTCTTT. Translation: CASSASMNTEAFF.

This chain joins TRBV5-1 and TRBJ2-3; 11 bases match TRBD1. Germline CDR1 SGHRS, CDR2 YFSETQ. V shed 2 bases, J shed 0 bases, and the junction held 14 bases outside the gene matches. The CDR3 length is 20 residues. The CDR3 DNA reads TGCGCCAGCAGCTTACCGGGACAGGGGGTAGGGACGTATAGCACAGATACGCAGTATTTT. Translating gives CASSLPGQGVGTYSTDTQYF.

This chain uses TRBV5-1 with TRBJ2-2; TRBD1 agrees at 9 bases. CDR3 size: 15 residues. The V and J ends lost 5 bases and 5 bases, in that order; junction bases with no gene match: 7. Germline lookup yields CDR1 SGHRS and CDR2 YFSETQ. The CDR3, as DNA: TGCGCCAGCAGAACAGGGGGCGAAGGTACCGGGGAGCTGTTTTTT. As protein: CASRTGGEGTGELFF.

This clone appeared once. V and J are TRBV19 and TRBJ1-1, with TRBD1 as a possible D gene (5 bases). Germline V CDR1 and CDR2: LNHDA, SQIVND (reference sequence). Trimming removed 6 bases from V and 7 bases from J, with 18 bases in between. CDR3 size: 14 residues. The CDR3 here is CASSLERGGVEAFF. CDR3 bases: TGTGCCAGTAGCTTAGAACGAGGAGGGGTTGAAGCTTTCTTT.

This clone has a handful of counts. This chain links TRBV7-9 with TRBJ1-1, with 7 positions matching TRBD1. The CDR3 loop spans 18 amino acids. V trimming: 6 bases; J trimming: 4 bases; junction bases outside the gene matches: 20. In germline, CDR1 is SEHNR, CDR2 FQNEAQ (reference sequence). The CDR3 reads CASSYEIQGVWMSTEAFF. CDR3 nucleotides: TGTGCCAGCAGTTACGAAATTCAGGGGGTTTGGATGAGCACTGAAGCTTTCTTT. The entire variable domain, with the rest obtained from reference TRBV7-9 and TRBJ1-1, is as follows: DTGVSQNPRHKITKRGQNVTFRCDPISEHNRLYWYRQTLGQGPEFLTYFQNEAQLEKSRLLSDRFSAERPKGSFSTLEIQRTEQGDSAMYLCASSYEIQGVWMSTEAFFGQGTRLTVV.

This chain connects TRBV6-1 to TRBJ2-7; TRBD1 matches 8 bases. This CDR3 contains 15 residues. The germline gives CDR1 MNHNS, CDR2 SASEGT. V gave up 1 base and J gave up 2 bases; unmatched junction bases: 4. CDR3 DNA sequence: TGTGCCAGCAGTGAAGGGCCAGGGGGCCCCTACGAGCAGTACTTC. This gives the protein CASSEGPGGPYEQYF.

CDR3 residues: CASSPGRDQETQYF. The CDR3 DNA follows: TGTGCCAGCTCACCGGGGAGAGACCAAGAGACCCAGTACTTC. The chain is built from TRBV18 and TRBJ2-5; a weak D match, TRBD2 (5 bases). Germline lookup yields CDR1 KGHSH and CDR2 LQKENI. V gave up 3 bases and J gave up 0 bases, with 8 bases separating them. The CDR3 loop spans 14 amino acids. The whole variable domain, filled in from reference TRBV18 and TRBJ2-5, reads NAGVMQNPRHLVRRRGQEARLRCSPMKGHSHVYWYRQLPEEGLKFMVYLQKENIIDESGMPKERFSAEFPKEGPSILRIQQVVRGDSAAYFCASSPGRDQETQYFGPGTRLLVL.

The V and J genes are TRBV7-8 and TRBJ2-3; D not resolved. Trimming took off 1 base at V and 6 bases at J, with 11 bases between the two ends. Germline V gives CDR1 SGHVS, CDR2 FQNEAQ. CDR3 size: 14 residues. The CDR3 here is CASSLGSSADTQYF. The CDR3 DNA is TGTGCCAGCAGCTTAGGGTCTTCAGCGGATACGCAGTATTTT.

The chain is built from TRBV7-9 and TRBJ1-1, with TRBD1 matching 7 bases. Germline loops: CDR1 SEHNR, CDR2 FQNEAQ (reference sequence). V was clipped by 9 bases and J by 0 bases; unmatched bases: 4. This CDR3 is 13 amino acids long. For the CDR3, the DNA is TGTGCCAGTCGCAGGGGGGTGAACACTGAAGCTTTCTTT. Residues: CASRRGVNTEAFF.

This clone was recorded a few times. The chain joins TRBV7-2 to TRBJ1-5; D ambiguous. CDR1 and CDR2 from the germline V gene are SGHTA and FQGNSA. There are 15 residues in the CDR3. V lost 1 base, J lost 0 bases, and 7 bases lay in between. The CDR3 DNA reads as TGTGCCAGCAGCTTAGAACAGTATAGCAATCAGCCCCAGCATTTT. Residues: CASSLEQYSNQPQHF.

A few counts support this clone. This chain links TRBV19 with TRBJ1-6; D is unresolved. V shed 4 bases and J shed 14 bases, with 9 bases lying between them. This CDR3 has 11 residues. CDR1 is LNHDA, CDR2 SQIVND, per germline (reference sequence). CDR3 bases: TGTGCCAGTAGTACCCGGTTGACCCTCCACTTT. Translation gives CASSTRLTLHF.

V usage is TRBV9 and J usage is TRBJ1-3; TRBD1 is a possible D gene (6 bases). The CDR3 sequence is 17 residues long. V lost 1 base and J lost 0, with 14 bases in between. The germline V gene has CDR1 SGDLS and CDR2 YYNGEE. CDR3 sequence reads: CASSVNQQGLSGNTIYF. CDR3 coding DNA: TGTGCCAGCAGCGTAAACCAACAGGGCCTCTCTGGAAACACCATATATTTT.

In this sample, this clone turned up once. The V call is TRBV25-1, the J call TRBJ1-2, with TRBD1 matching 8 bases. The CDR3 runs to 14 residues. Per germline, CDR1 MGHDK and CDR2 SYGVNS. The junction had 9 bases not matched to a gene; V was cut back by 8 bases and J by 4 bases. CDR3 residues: CASRGTGNRYGYTF. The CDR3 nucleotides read TGTGCCAGCCGTGGGACAGGCAATCGCTATGGCTACACCTTC.

The CDR3 nucleotides read TGTGCCAGCAGCTTAGACGCAGGGCGTGAAAGGAAGACCCAGTACTTC. Translation: CASSLDAGRERKTQYF. This chain joins TRBV7-9 and TRBJ2-5; possible D gene TRBD1, 5 bases. Germline V gene data show CDR1 as SEHNR and CDR2 as FQNEAQ (reference sequence). The CDR3 is 16 residues long. Trimming cost V 1 base and J 6 bases, with 18 bases left between them.

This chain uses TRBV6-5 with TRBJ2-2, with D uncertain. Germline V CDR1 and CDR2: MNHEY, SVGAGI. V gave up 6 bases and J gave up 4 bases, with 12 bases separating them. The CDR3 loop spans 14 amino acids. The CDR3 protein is CASRLTYGTGELFF. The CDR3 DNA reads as TGTGCCAGCAGGCTAACTTACGGCACCGGGGAGCTGTTTTTT.

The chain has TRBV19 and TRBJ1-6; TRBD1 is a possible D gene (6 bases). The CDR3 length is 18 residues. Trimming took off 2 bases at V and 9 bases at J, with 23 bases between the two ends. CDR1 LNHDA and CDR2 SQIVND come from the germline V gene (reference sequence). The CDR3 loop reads CASSISAPITGNSSPLHF. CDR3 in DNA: TGTGCCAGTAGTATATCCGCACCGATAACAGGGAATAGTTCACCCCTCCACTTT.

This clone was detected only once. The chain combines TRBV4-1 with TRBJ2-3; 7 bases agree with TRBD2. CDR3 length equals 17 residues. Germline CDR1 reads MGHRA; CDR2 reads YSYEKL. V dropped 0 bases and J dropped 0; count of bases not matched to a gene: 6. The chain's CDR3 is CASSQDGSGASTDTQYF. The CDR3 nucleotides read TGCGCCAGCAGCCAAGATGGCAGCGGGGCTAGCACAGATACGCAGTATTTT.

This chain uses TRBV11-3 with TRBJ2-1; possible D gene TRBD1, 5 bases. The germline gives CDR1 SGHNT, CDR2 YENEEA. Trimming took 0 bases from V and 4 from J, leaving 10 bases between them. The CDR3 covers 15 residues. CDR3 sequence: CASSLDLTEYNEQFF. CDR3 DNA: TGTGCCAGCAGCTTAGATTTGACAGAGTACAATGAGCAGTTCTTC.

CDR3 residues: CATSDFTGGGYEQYF. The CDR3 region has the DNA TGTGCCACCAGTGATTTTACGGGTGGAGGCTACGAGCAGTACTTC. This rearrangement joins TRBV24-1 to TRBJ2-7, with TRBD2 as a possible D gene (5 bases). This CDR3 is 15 amino acids long. Trimming pared 1 base from V and 3 bases from J, leaving 12 bases between. Germline values: CDR1 KGHDR, CDR2 SFDVKD.

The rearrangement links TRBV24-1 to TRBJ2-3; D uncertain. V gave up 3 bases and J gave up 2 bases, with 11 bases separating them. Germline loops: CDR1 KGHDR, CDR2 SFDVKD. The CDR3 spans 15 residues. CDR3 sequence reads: CATSDPQEDTDTQYF. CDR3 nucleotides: TGTGCCACCAGTGATCCCCAGGAAGACACAGATACGCAGTATTTT.